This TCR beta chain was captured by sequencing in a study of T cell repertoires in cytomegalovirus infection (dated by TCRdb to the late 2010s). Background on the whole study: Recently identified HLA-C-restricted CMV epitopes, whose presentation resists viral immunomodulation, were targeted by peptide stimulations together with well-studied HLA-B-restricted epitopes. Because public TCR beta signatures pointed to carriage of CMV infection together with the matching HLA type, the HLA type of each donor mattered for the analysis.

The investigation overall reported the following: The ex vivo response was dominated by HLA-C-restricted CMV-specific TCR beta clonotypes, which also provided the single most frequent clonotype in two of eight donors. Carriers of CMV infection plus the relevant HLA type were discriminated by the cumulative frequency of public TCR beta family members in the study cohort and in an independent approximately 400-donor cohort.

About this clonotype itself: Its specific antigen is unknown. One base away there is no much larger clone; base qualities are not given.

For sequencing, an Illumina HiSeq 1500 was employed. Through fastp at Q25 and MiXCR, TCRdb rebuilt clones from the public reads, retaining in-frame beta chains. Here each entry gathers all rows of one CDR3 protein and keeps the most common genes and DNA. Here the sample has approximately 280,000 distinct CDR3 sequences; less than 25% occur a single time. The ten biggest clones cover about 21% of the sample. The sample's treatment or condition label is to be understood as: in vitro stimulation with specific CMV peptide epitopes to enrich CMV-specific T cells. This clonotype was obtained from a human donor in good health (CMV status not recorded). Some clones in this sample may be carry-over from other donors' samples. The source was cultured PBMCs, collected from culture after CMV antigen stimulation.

The DNA sequence follows: TGTGCCAGCAGCCTGTCTCCCGGCCAGGGGGGCTACGAGCAGTACTTC. Its amino acids are CASSLSPGQGGYEQYF. The receptor chain draws on TRBV3-1 and TRBJ2-7; matching of 7 bases hints at TRBD1 as the D gene. The V and J ends are trimmed by 4 bases and 3 bases, leaving 19 bases between them. The CDR3 has 16 amino acids, counting the end cysteine and phenylalanine. The DNA shown is the 48-base CDR3, in frame from base 1. From the germline V gene (reference sequence), CDR1 is LGHDT and CDR2 is YNNKEL.